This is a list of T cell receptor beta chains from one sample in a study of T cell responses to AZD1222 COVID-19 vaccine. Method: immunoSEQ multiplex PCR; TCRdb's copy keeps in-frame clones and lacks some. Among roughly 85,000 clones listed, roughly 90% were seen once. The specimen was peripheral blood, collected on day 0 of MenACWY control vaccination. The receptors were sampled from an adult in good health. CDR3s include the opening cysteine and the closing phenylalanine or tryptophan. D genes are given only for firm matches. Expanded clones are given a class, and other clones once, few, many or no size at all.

cdr3_aa: CAWRQAGSYNSPLHF
cdr3_nt: TGTGCCTGGAGACAGGCAGGGAGTTATAATTCACCCCTCCACTTT
d_call: NA
clone_size: NA
v_call: TRBV30
j_call: TRBJ1-6

cdr3_aa: CASSLVGSAGGKTQYF
cdr3_nt: TGTGCCAGCAGCTTGGTGGGGTCAGCGGGGGGCAAGACCCAGTACTTC
d_call: TRBD2
clone_size: NA
v_call: TRBV5-6
j_call: TRBJ2-5

cdr3_aa: CASSQDSFNTEAFF
cdr3_nt: TGTGCCAGCAGCCAAGATAGCTTTAACACTGAAGCTTTCTTT
d_call: NA
clone_size: few
v_call: TRBV4-2
j_call: TRBJ1-1

cdr3_aa: CASSLRGPGPSSYEQYF
cdr3_nt: TGTGCCAGCAGCCTAAGGGGACCCGGACCGAGCTCCTACGAGCAGTACTTC
d_call: NA
clone_size: NA
v_call: TRBV3-1/TRBV3-2
j_call: TRBJ2-7

cdr3_aa: CASSQLRGTNTGELFF
cdr3_nt: TGCGCCAGCAGCCAGTTGCGGGGGACGAACACCGGGGAGCTGTTTTTT
d_call: TRBD2
clone_size: NA
v_call: TRBV4-1
j_call: TRBJ2-2

cdr3_aa: CASSDSGGRETQYF
cdr3_nt: TGTGCCAGCAGTGATTCCGGGGGGAGGGAGACCCAGTACTTC
d_call: TRBD2
clone_size: NA
v_call: TRBV2
j_call: TRBJ2-5

cdr3_aa: CAWSVGGDQPQHF
cdr3_nt: TGTGCCTGGAGTGTTGGGGGGGATCAGCCCCAGCATTTT
d_call: NA
clone_size: NA
v_call: TRBV30
j_call: TRBJ1-5

cdr3_aa: CASSSVGTGGSSEQFF
cdr3_nt: TGTGCCAGCAGCTCCGTTGGGACAGGGGGGAGCAGTGAGCAGTTCTTC
d_call: TRBD1
clone_size: NA
v_call: TRBV7-2
j_call: TRBJ2-1

cdr3_aa: CASSPRGVPNYGYTF
cdr3_nt: TGTGCCAGCAGTCCCCGGGGAGTCCCCAACTATGGCTACACCTTC
d_call: NA
clone_size: NA
v_call: TRBV2
j_call: TRBJ1-2

cdr3_aa: CASSFAPGRGTEAFF
cdr3_nt: TGTGCCAGCAGCTTCGCGCCGGGACGAGGCACTGAAGCTTTCTTT
d_call: NA
clone_size: NA
v_call: TRBV5-6
j_call: TRBJ1-1

cdr3_aa: CASRPTENYGYTF
cdr3_nt: TGTGCCAGCAGGCCGACAGAAAACTATGGCTACACCTTC
d_call: NA
clone_size: NA
v_call: TRBV25-1
j_call: TRBJ1-2

cdr3_aa: CSATTGESYGYTF
cdr3_nt: TGCAGCGCCACCACAGGGGAGAGCTATGGCTACACCTTC
d_call: TRBD1
clone_size: NA
v_call: TRBV29-1
j_call: TRBJ1-2

cdr3_aa: CASSPTRTGGSYEQYF
cdr3_nt: TGTGCCAGCAGCCCTACCCGGACAGGAGGCTCCTACGAGCAGTACTTC
d_call: TRBD1
clone_size: NA
v_call: TRBV27
j_call: TRBJ2-7

cdr3_aa: CASSQGRTANYGYTF
cdr3_nt: TGTGCCAGCAGCCAAGGGAGGACAGCTAACTATGGCTACACCTTC
d_call: NA
clone_size: NA
v_call: TRBV3-1/TRBV3-2
j_call: TRBJ1-2

cdr3_aa: CASSLEGQFSYEQYF
cdr3_nt: TGCGCCAGCAGCTTGGAAGGACAGTTCTCCTACGAGCAGTACTTC
d_call: NA
clone_size: NA
v_call: TRBV5-1
j_call: TRBJ2-7

cdr3_aa: CASSLYGTESYEQYF
cdr3_nt: TGTGCCAGCAGCTTATACGGGACAGAGTCCTACGAGCAGTACTTC
d_call: TRBD1
clone_size: NA
v_call: TRBV7-2
j_call: TRBJ2-7

cdr3_aa: CASSYVAAYNSPLHF
cdr3_nt: TGTGCCAGCAGTTACGTCGCAGCTTATAATTCACCCCTCCACTTT
d_call: NA
clone_size: NA
v_call: TRBV6-5
j_call: TRBJ1-6

cdr3_aa: CASSSWDSNSPLHF
cdr3_nt: TGTGCCAGCAGCTCCTGGGACAGTAATTCACCCCTCCACTTT
d_call: TRBD1
clone_size: few
v_call: TRBV5-8
j_call: TRBJ1-6

cdr3_aa: CASRRQGANYGYTF
cdr3_nt: TGTGCCAGCAGAAGGCAGGGAGCTAACTATGGCTACACCTTC
d_call: NA
clone_size: NA
v_call: TRBV25-1
j_call: TRBJ1-2

cdr3_aa: CASSLQGSEKLFF
cdr3_nt: TGTGCCAGCTCGCTGCAGGGGTCTGAAAAACTGTTTTTT
d_call: NA
clone_size: NA
v_call: TRBV18
j_call: TRBJ1-4

cdr3_aa: CASSPGGPSYNEQFF
cdr3_nt: TGTGCCAGCAGCCCCGGGGGGCCCTCCTACAATGAGCAGTTCTTC
d_call: NA
clone_size: NA
v_call: TRBV28
j_call: TRBJ2-1

cdr3_aa: CASSLDSLPGELFF
cdr3_nt: TGTGCCAGCAGCTTGGATTCGCTTCCCGGGGAGCTGTTTTTT
d_call: NA
clone_size: once
v_call: TRBV5-4
j_call: TRBJ2-2

cdr3_aa: CASSEAFREKLFF
cdr3_nt: TGTGCCAGCAGTGAGGCCTTTCGGGAAAAACTGTTTTTT
d_call: NA
clone_size: NA
v_call: TRBV6-1
j_call: TRBJ1-4

cdr3_aa: CAAGGGPGELFF
cdr3_nt: TGTGCCGCTGGGGGGGGCCCCGGGGAGCTGTTTTTT
d_call: NA
clone_size: NA
v_call: TRBV2
j_call: TRBJ2-2

cdr3_aa: CASSLVVSGGANEQFF
cdr3_nt: TGTGCCAGCAGCTTAGTTGTTAGCGGGGGGGCAAATGAGCAGTTCTTC
d_call: TRBD2
clone_size: NA
v_call: TRBV11-2
j_call: TRBJ2-1

cdr3_aa: CASSLTDRNGYTF
cdr3_nt: TGTGCCAGCAGCTTGACCGACAGGAATGGCTACACCTTC
d_call: NA
clone_size: NA
v_call: TRBV5-6
j_call: TRBJ1-2